These 8 T cell receptor beta chains were all obtained from the same sample, sequenced in a study of early T cells in non-severe SARS-CoV-2 infection. Each CDR3 protein gets one entry after TCRdb re-called the 5' RACE reads with MiXCR. The sample lists roughly 61,000 distinct CDR3 sequences, roughly 10% seen once, with 8.5% to 9% in the top ten. The sequenced material came from whole blood. The receptors derive from an adult who was a healthcare worker with PCR-confirmed SARS-CoV-2 infection or an uninfected control (not recorded which).

In its sample, this clonotype was seen a few times. V usage is TRBV7-2 and J usage is TRBJ2-1; no definite D call. The germline V and J ends were trimmed by 9 bases and 5 bases, with 14 bases remaining between them. Per germline, CDR1 SGHTA and CDR2 FQGNSA. This CDR3 region has 13 residues. Here the CDR3 reads CARSLDNNNEQFF. CDR3 DNA sequence: TGTGCCAGGAGCCTTGACAATAACAATGAGCAGTTCTTC. The full variable domain, in which reference TRBV7-2 and TRBJ2-1 provide the parts outside the CDR3, is GAGVSQSPSNKVTEKGKDVELRCDPISGHTALYWYRQSLGQGLEFLIYFQGNSAPDKSGLPSDRFSAERTGGSVSTLTIQRTQQEDSAVYLCARSLDNNNEQFFGPGTRLTVL.

This clonotype was observed many times. The chain combines TRBV6-2 or TRBV6-3 with TRBJ1-1; D unresolved. CDR1 is MNHEY, CDR2 SVGEGT, per germline. Between the trimmed V and J ends, which lost 0 bases and 11 bases, there was a span of 10 bases. This CDR3 contains 12 residues. CDR3 residues: CASSYSMVTAFF. In DNA, the CDR3 is TGTGCCAGCAGTTACTCGATGGTAACGGCTTTCTTT.

This clonotype was picked up a small number of times. V gene TRBV4-1 combines with J gene TRBJ2-7; D is perhaps TRBD1 (6 bases). The germline V and J ends were trimmed by 2 bases and 7 bases, with 15 bases remaining between them. The CDR3 is made up of 14 amino acids. Germline loops: CDR1 MGHRA, CDR2 YSYEKL. CDR3 DNA: TGCGCCAGCAGCCAACGACAGGACCTACGAGAGCAGTACTTC. Its protein is CASSQRQDLREQYF.

The V and J genes are TRBV29-1 and TRBJ2-1; D is ambiguous. The germline gives CDR1 SQVTM, CDR2 ANQGSEA. The CDR3 spans 13 residues. Trimming pared 5 bases from V and 0 bases from J, leaving 8 bases between. CDR3 loop: CSVIAISYNEQFF. The CDR3 DNA reads TGCAGCGTTATAGCAATCTCCTACAATGAGCAGTTCTTC.

At least ten counts were recorded for this clonotype. The gene calls are TRBV7-2 and TRBJ2-7, with 8 bases fitting TRBD2. With V trimmed by 8 bases and J by 3 bases, 3 bases remained unmatched. The CDR3 consists of 12 residues. The V gene's germline CDR1 is SGHTA and CDR2 FQGNSA. CDR3 region: CASRGGSYEQYF. As DNA, the CDR3 is TGTGCCAGCCGGGGGGGAAGCTACGAGCAGTACTTC.

Only a few counts were recorded for this clonotype. The chain combines TRBV5-6 with TRBJ2-7, with a weak D call TRBD2 (5 bases). The germline V and J ends were trimmed by 4 bases and 3 bases, with 17 bases remaining between them. The CDR3 has 15 residues. Germline loops: CDR1 SGHDT, CDR2 YYEEEE. CDR3 DNA: TGTGCCAGCAGCCCTGGGTTAGCGACTTACTACGAGCAGTACTTC. It is translated as CASSPGLATYYEQYF.

V gene TRBV19 combines with J gene TRBJ2-1, with D possibly matching TRBD1 (5 bases). CDR3 length: 12 amino acids. The germline V and J ends were trimmed by 2 bases and 12 bases, with 11 bases remaining between them. The V gene's germline CDR1 is LNHDA and CDR2 SQIVND (reference sequence). The DNA of the CDR3 is TGTGCCAGTAGTATACAGGACAAGGGGCAGTTCTTC. It encodes CASSIQDKGQFF.

This clonotype has a count of ten or more. This chain links TRBV6-2 or TRBV6-3 with TRBJ2-1; 7 positions match TRBD1. This CDR3 is 13 amino acids long. With V trimmed by 4 bases and J by 8 bases, 5 bases remained unmatched. Germline values: CDR1 MNHEY, CDR2 SVGEGT. The CDR3, as DNA: TGTGCCAGCAGTTCGTTAACAGGGGATGAGCAGTTCTTC. Amino acid sequence: CASSSLTGDEQFF.